These T cell receptor beta chains were read from a single sample in a study of blood T cell repertoires in COVID-19. Repertoires were generated with immunoSEQ multiplex PCR, while TCRdb's copy carries only in-frame clones and drops some. Altogether about 47,000 clones are present, approximately 85% being singletons, with the ten largest covering about 14%. The specimen was peripheral blood. All receptors derive from a human donor with acute or convalescent COVID-19. The donor label of this sample is uncertain. The CDR3 runs from the conserved cysteine through the conserved F or W. The order of the fields is J gene, V gene, clone size, CDR3 protein. Not all rows give a size; the values are once, few, many and, for expanded clones, a class.

J: TRBJ1-2
V: TRBV6-2/TRBV6-3
size: NA
CDR3: CASSYVGALGYTF

J: TRBJ2-7
V: TRBV18
size: NA
CDR3: CASSPPGQGLSYEQYF

J: TRBJ1-1
V: TRBV11-3
size: NA
CDR3: CASSPRTGRTEAFF

J: TRBJ1-2
V: TRBV7-2
size: NA
CDR3: CASSLSRDGYTF

J: TRBJ1-1
V: TRBV10-1
size: NA
CDR3: CASSVGAANTEAFF

J: TRBJ1-1
V: TRBV29-1
size: few
CDR3: CSVEGGGTEAFF

J: TRBJ1-5
V: TRBV7-8
size: NA
CDR3: CASSSRGSPYSNQPQHF

J: TRBJ1-5
V: TRBV6-2/TRBV6-3
size: NA
CDR3: CASSYSGGNQPQHF

J: TRBJ1-2
V: TRBV4-3
size: NA
CDR3: CASSQFPGGVSAGYTF

J: TRBJ2-3
V: TRBV2
size: NA
CDR3: CASSVGQGPDTQYF

J: TRBJ2-3
V: TRBV18
size: NA
CDR3: CASSPRPGSTDTQYF

J: TRBJ1-2
V: TRBV19
size: NA
CDR3: CASSRRQGSYTF

J: TRBJ2-7
V: TRBV6-5
size: NA
CDR3: CASSYPRQGFHEQYF

J: TRBJ1-6
V: TRBV10-3
size: NA
CDR3: CAISALQGTNSPLHF

J: TRBJ2-1
V: TRBV4-2
size: NA
CDR3: CASSQDPERYNEQFF

J: TRBJ1-4
V: TRBV28
size: NA
CDR3: CASSFSPTNEKLFF

J: TRBJ2-3
V: TRBV24-1
size: NA
CDR3: CATSDRQGGTDTQYF

J: TRBJ1-2
V: TRBV6-2/TRBV6-3
size: NA
CDR3: CASSVEGLGYGYTF

J: TRBJ1-1
V: TRBV27
size: NA
CDR3: CASFSQGGNTEAFF

J: TRBJ2-1
V: TRBV12-5
size: NA
CDR3: CASGTSLAGAYNEQFF

J: TRBJ2-1
V: TRBV14
size: once
CDR3: CASSLAWQPPGEQFF

J: TRBJ2-5
V: TRBV11-2
size: NA
CDR3: CASSRLDGETQYF

J: TRBJ2-5
V: TRBV7-9
size: NA
CDR3: CASSLAGQEGTQYF

J: TRBJ2-2
V: TRBV19
size: NA
CDR3: CASTPANTGELFF

J: TRBJ2-4
V: TRBV7-9
size: NA
CDR3: CASSLAPGIQYF

J: TRBJ2-5
V: TRBV10-2
size: few
CDR3: CASSEQTSLETQYF

J: TRBJ2-1
V: TRBV6-2/TRBV6-3
size: NA
CDR3: CASSYVSGKINEQFF

J: TRBJ2-2
V: TRBV9
size: once
CDR3: CASTSPREGTNTGELFF

J: TRBJ2-7
V: TRBV28
size: NA
CDR3: CASTAGSYEQYF

J: TRBJ2-7
V: TRBV27
size: NA
CDR3: CASRPASGVEQYF

J: TRBJ1-1
V: TRBV10-2
size: NA
CDR3: CASRGTGVTEAFF

J: TRBJ2-1
V: TRBV7-2
size: NA
CDR3: CASSLDSGSFNEQFF

J: TRBJ1-2
V: TRBV19
size: NA
CDR3: CASRLTGVNYGYTF

J: TRBJ2-2
V: TRBV6-4
size: NA
CDR3: CASSSGPAGTGELFF

J: TRBJ2-3
V: TRBV7-8
size: NA
CDR3: CASSPGTLRVADTQYF

J: TRBJ2-1
V: TRBV18
size: NA
CDR3: CASSGTSGGASEQFF

J: TRBJ2-7
V: TRBV5-1
size: NA
CDR3: CASSLRTSGGTSYEQYF

J: TRBJ2-5
V: TRBV5-4
size: NA
CDR3: CASSFLTGGETQYF

J: TRBJ2-2
V: TRBV7-2
size: NA
CDR3: CASKDRGAGELFF

J: TRBJ1-5
V: TRBV7-2
size: NA
CDR3: CASSLGGGRGRQPQHF

J: TRBJ2-7
V: TRBV6-5
size: NA
CDR3: CASGLRGYEQYF

J: TRBJ1-1
V: TRBV21-1
size: few
CDR3: CARPPPGQGECTEAFF

J: TRBJ1-3
V: TRBV7-6
size: NA
CDR3: CASRGVGNTIYF

J: TRBJ1-5
V: TRBV19
size: NA
CDR3: CASSIPPGVNQPQHF

J: TRBJ2-1
V: TRBV11-3
size: NA
CDR3: CASSTAGTSYNEQFF

J: TRBJ1-5
V: TRBV18
size: NA
CDR3: CASSLGTGNNQPQHF

J: TRBJ2-3
V: TRBV4-2
size: NA
CDR3: CASSTRLAGGPDTQYF

J: TRBJ1-6
V: TRBV4-1
size: NA
CDR3: CASSSLTDGSSPLHF

J: TRBJ2-1
V: TRBV7-2
size: NA
CDR3: CASSFGGGGSNEQFF

J: TRBJ1-1
V: TRBV6-1
size: NA
CDR3: CASSSQGNTEAFF

J: TRBJ1-1
V: TRBV10-3
size: NA
CDR3: CATTGTANTEAFF

J: TRBJ1-2
V: TRBV7-2
size: NA
CDR3: CASSLVSGDSDGYTF

J: TRBJ1-6
V: TRBV28
size: once
CDR3: CASRVRDRRLFTINSPLHF

J: TRBJ2-5
V: TRBV18
size: NA
CDR3: CASSPGQYQETQYF

J: TRBJ2-3
V: TRBV28
size: NA
CDR3: CASSRSGGRGDTQYF

J: TRBJ2-5
V: TRBV5-1
size: once
CDR3: CASSPGTSGTETQYF

J: TRBJ1-4
V: TRBV6-6
size: NA
CDR3: CASSLPHEVKLFF

J: TRBJ2-3
V: TRBV13
size: once
CDR3: CASSPGADTQYF

J: TRBJ1-1
V: TRBV30
size: NA
CDR3: CAWSGPGNTEAFF

J: TRBJ2-5
V: TRBV5-5
size: NA
CDR3: CASSLIQETQYF